This passage covers 8 T cell receptor beta chains from one sample sequenced in a study of T cells in Graves' hyperthyroidism and ophthalmopathy. TCR beta CDR3 regions were amplified from RNA transcripts. Initially, a first-round RT-PCR of the TCR CDR3 employed the HTBI primer set. MiXCR, applied by TCRdb to the multiplex PCR reads, yields one record per CDR3 protein. The repertoire includes hundreds of thousands of distinct CDR3 sequences, roughly 14% of them detected once, and 4.3% sits in the top ten. The sequencing input was blood. These receptors were obtained from a woman in her 40s with Graves' ophthalmopathy.

This clonotype was seen more than once but under ten times. This sequence joins TRBV12-3 or TRBV12-4 and TRBJ2-4; TRBD2 agrees at 12 bases. V shed 0 bases and J 6 bases; nucleotides not matched to a gene: 3. The CDR3 runs to 16 residues. The CDR3 DNA follows: TGTGCCAGCAGTTTAGCGCTGACTAGCGGGGGAAACATTCAGTACTTC. Its protein product is CASSLALTSGGNIQYF.

This clonotype has at least ten counts. J is TRBJ2-5 and V is TRBV7-6; no clear D. The CDR3 loop spans 14 amino acids. Germline V gives CDR1 SGHVS, CDR2 FNYEAQ. The germline V and J ends were trimmed by 6 bases and 0 bases, with 11 bases remaining between them. The CDR3 DNA reads as TGTGCCAGCAGTCAGGACCTGTACCAAGAGACCCAGTACTTC. Translating gives CASSQDLYQETQYF. The complete variable domain, with remaining parts taken from reference TRBV7-6 and TRBJ2-5, reads GAGVSQSPRYKVTKRGQDVALRCDPISGHVSLYWYRQALGQGPEFLTYFNYEAQQDKSGLPNDRFSAERPEGSISTLTIQRTEQRDSAMYRCASSQDLYQETQYFGPGTRLLVL.

This clonotype was seen a handful of times. The chain couples TRBV27 to TRBJ2-3; D ambiguous. Germline V gene lookup returns CDR1 MNHEY and CDR2 SMNVEV (reference sequence). The V end was cut by 2 bases, the J end by 2 bases, with 11 bases between. This CDR3 contains 15 residues. CDR3: CASSLTPRFTDTQYF. The CDR3 region has the DNA TGTGCCAGCAGTTTAACCCCACGGTTCACAGATACGCAGTATTTT.

This clonotype has ten or more counts. The V and J genes are TRBV28 and TRBJ1-1, with D possibly being TRBD1 (5 bases). Deletions cut 10 bases from V and 0 bases from J, with 18 bases between. The germline gives CDR1 MDHEN, CDR2 SYDVKM. There are 15 residues in the CDR3. Here the CDR3 reads CATKLAGNLNTEAFF. The CDR3 DNA reads TGTGCCACCAAACTTGCAGGGAATTTGAACACTGAAGCTTTCTTT.

The chain recombines TRBV3-1 with TRBJ1-2; TRBD1 agrees at 8 bases. There are 15 residues in the CDR3. J gave up 5 bases and V 1 base, and 6 bases lay outside the gene matches. The germline CDR1 and CDR2 sequences are LGHDT and YNNKEL (reference sequence). The CDR3 spells CASSQAAQGGYGYTF. CDR3 coding DNA: TGTGCCAGCAGCCAAGCGGCACAGGGGGGATATGGCTACACCTTC.

V and J are TRBV5-4 and TRBJ2-7; 8 nucleotides align to TRBD1. The CDR3 is 17 amino acids. From germline, CDR1 is SGHNT and CDR2 YYREEE (reference sequence). J was trimmed by 7 bases and V by 0 bases; bases with no gene match: 15. The CDR3 nucleotides read TGTGCCAGCAGCTTGGGGCCAGGGGGCGTTTTGCTGGGTGAGCAGTACTTC. This gives the protein CASSLGPGGVLLGEQYF.

This clonotype appeared a few times. The chain carries TRBV6-1 and TRBJ1-5, with 7 bases fitting TRBD1. V lost 2 bases and J lost 10; bases outside the gene matches: 8. This CDR3 has 14 residues. In germline, CDR1 is MNHNS, CDR2 SASEGT. The CDR3 is CASSEPGGWIPQHF. In DNA, the CDR3 is TGTGCCAGCAGTGAACCAGGGGGTTGGATACCCCAGCATTTT.

This rearrangement joins TRBV28 to TRBJ1-1, with a possible D match to TRBD1 (5 bases). There are 16 residues in the CDR3. The germline V gene encodes CDR1 MDHEN and CDR2 SYDVKM. V was pared by 6 bases and J by 0 bases, with 17 bases between. CDR3 sequence (DNA): TGTGCCAGCAGCTTCCTTCCCAGGGCCATGAACACTGAAGCTTTCTTT. This sequence encodes CASSFLPRAMNTEAFF.